These T cell receptor beta chains were read from a single sample in a study of cytomegalovirus exposure and HLA in healthy donors. Clones were sequenced by immunoSEQ multiplex PCR, and TCRdb holds only the in-frame ones, with some missing. Seen here are about 160,000 clones, around 96% observed once, and the top ten hold around 0.9%. Sequenced sample: PBMCs. The receptor set was obtained from a young woman in good health and CMV-seronegative. CDR3s include the opening cysteine and the closing phenylalanine or tryptophan. Each record gives: D gene, clone size, J gene, V gene, CDR3 protein, CDR3 DNA. D genes are given only for firm matches. Only some rows state a clone size, as once, few, many or a class for expanded clones.

D gene: NA; clone size: NA; J gene: TRBJ1-1; V gene: TRBV7-9; CDR3 protein: CASSLEGPLRAFF; CDR3 DNA: TGTGCCAGCAGCTTAGAGGGGCCCCTGAGGGCTTTCTTT
D gene: TRBD2; clone size: NA; J gene: TRBJ2-3; V gene: TRBV27; CDR3 protein: CASSTLGLAGGLSTDTQYF; CDR3 DNA: TGTGCCAGCTCAACCTTAGGACTAGCGGGGGGGCTAAGCACAGATACGCAGTATTTT
D gene: NA; clone size: NA; J gene: TRBJ2-5; V gene: TRBV7-7; CDR3 protein: CASSLAGAETQYF; CDR3 DNA: TGTGCTAGCAGCTTAGCAGGGGCAGAGACCCAGTACTTC
D gene: NA; clone size: NA; J gene: TRBJ2-2; V gene: TRBV6-4; CDR3 protein: CASSVEGGHRELFF; CDR3 DNA: TGTGCCAGCAGTGTTGAGGGGGGGCATCGGGAGCTGTTTTTT
D gene: NA; clone size: NA; J gene: TRBJ1-6; V gene: TRBV2; CDR3 protein: CASLLGGYNSPLHF; CDR3 DNA: TGTGCCAGCTTGTTAGGGGGTTATAATTCACCCCTCCACTTT
D gene: NA; clone size: NA; J gene: TRBJ1-1; V gene: TRBV18; CDR3 protein: CASSRQTDNQEAFF; CDR3 DNA: TGTGCCAGCTCACGTCAGACGGACAACCAGGAAGCTTTCTTT
D gene: TRBD1; clone size: NA; J gene: TRBJ2-7; V gene: TRBV18; CDR3 protein: CASSPSSGTEPYEQYF; CDR3 DNA: TGTGCCAGCTCACCATCATCCGGGACAGAGCCCTACGAGCAGTACTTC
D gene: NA; clone size: NA; J gene: TRBJ2-1; V gene: TRBV5-4; CDR3 protein: CASHSFGSYNEQFF; CDR3 DNA: TGTGCCAGCCACAGCTTTGGCTCCTACAATGAGCAGTTCTTC
D gene: NA; clone size: NA; J gene: TRBJ1-4; V gene: TRBV2; CDR3 protein: CASREVGQDNEKLFF; CDR3 DNA: TGTGCCAGCAGGGAAGTGGGACAAGATAATGAAAAACTGTTTTTT
D gene: NA; clone size: NA; J gene: TRBJ1-2; V gene: TRBV28; CDR3 protein: CASTQVESGGEYGYTF; CDR3 DNA: TGTGCCAGCACTCAAGTGGAGTCCGGAGGGGAGTATGGCTACACCTTC
D gene: NA; clone size: NA; J gene: TRBJ1-6; V gene: TRBV28; CDR3 protein: CASTSNPGRQDFNSPLHF; CDR3 DNA: TGTGCCAGCACCTCCAACCCCGGCCGACAGGATTTTAATTCGCCCCTCCACTTT
D gene: NA; clone size: NA; J gene: TRBJ2-1; V gene: TRBV2; CDR3 protein: CASTGQRGINEQFF; CDR3 DNA: TGTGCCAGCACGGGACAGCGGGGGATTAATGAGCAGTTCTTC
D gene: NA; clone size: NA; J gene: TRBJ1-2; V gene: TRBV21-1; CDR3 protein: CASSKGQASYGYTF; CDR3 DNA: TGTGCCAGCAGCAAAGGACAGGCTTCCTATGGCTACACCTTC
D gene: NA; clone size: NA; J gene: TRBJ2-2; V gene: TRBV6-5; CDR3 protein: CASSYSLANTGELFF; CDR3 DNA: TGTGCCAGCAGTTACTCGTTAGCGAACACCGGGGAGCTGTTTTTT
D gene: NA; clone size: NA; J gene: TRBJ2-5; V gene: TRBV19; CDR3 protein: CASSDPGETQYF; CDR3 DNA: TGTGCCAGTTCTGACCCGGGGGAGACCCAGTACTTC
D gene: TRBD1; clone size: NA; J gene: TRBJ2-5; V gene: TRBV7-2; CDR3 protein: CASSPRDRQETQYF; CDR3 DNA: TGTGCCAGCAGCCCCCGGGACAGGCAAGAGACCCAGTACTTC
D gene: NA; clone size: NA; J gene: TRBJ1-2; V gene: TRBV6-5; CDR3 protein: CASSVDRNYGYTF; CDR3 DNA: TGTGCCAGCAGTGTCGACAGAAACTATGGCTACACCTTC
D gene: NA; clone size: once; J gene: TRBJ1-3; V gene: TRBV5-1; CDR3 protein: CASSPGELSSGNTIYF; CDR3 DNA: TGCGCCAGCAGCCCTGGAGAATTAAGCTCTGGAAACACCATATATTTT
D gene: NA; clone size: NA; J gene: TRBJ2-7; V gene: TRBV7-2; CDR3 protein: CASTSSREQYF; CDR3 DNA: TGTGCCAGCACCTCGAGTCGCGAGCAGTACTTC
D gene: NA; clone size: NA; J gene: TRBJ2-7; V gene: TRBV11-2; CDR3 protein: CASSLGFMAGAYEQYF; CDR3 DNA: TGTGCCAGCAGCTTAGGGTTTATGGCAGGGGCCTACGAGCAGTACTTC
D gene: TRBD2; clone size: NA; J gene: TRBJ2-5; V gene: TRBV5-4; CDR3 protein: CASSLGTGGAETQYF; CDR3 DNA: TGTGCCAGCAGCCTGGGTACCGGGGGGGCAGAGACCCAGTACTTC
D gene: TRBD2; clone size: NA; J gene: TRBJ2-7; V gene: TRBV7-7; CDR3 protein: CASSLALAGGEQYF; CDR3 DNA: TGTGCTAGCAGCTTAGCACTAGCGGGGGGTGAGCAGTACTTC
D gene: TRBD1; clone size: NA; J gene: TRBJ2-3; V gene: TRBV6-1; CDR3 protein: CASSAGGTGVDTQYF; CDR3 DNA: TGTGCCAGCAGTGCGGGGGGGACAGGGGTAGATACGCAGTATTTT
D gene: NA; clone size: NA; J gene: TRBJ2-2; V gene: TRBV5-1; CDR3 protein: CASSFSGSVTGELFF; CDR3 DNA: TGCGCCAGCAGCTTTTCAGGGTCGGTCACCGGGGAGCTGTTTTTT
D gene: NA; clone size: NA; J gene: TRBJ1-1; V gene: TRBV6-1; CDR3 protein: CASSEAMGWNTEAFF; CDR3 DNA: TGTGCCAGCAGTGAAGCTATGGGCTGGAACACTGAAGCTTTCTTT
D gene: NA; clone size: NA; J gene: TRBJ1-1; V gene: TRBV5-1; CDR3 protein: CASGIQENTEAFF; CDR3 DNA: TGCGCCAGCGGAATACAGGAAAACACTGAAGCTTTCTTT
D gene: TRBD1; clone size: NA; J gene: TRBJ2-7; V gene: TRBV28; CDR3 protein: CASSPTGQVTYEQYF; CDR3 DNA: TGTGCCAGCAGCCCGACGGGACAGGTTACTTACGAGCAGTACTTC
D gene: NA; clone size: NA; J gene: TRBJ1-2; V gene: TRBV10-3; CDR3 protein: CAISEMRANYGYTF; CDR3 DNA: TGTGCCATCAGTGAGATGAGAGCTAACTATGGCTACACCTTC
D gene: TRBD2; clone size: NA; J gene: TRBJ2-1; V gene: TRBV7-3; CDR3 protein: CASSLGGAGRGVFF; CDR3 DNA: TGTGCCAGCAGCTTAGGGGGCGCTGGGCGGGGGGTGTTCTTC
D gene: NA; clone size: once; J gene: TRBJ2-3; V gene: TRBV7-6; CDR3 protein: CASSLLPRGAEDTQYF; CDR3 DNA: TGTGCCAGCAGCTTACTCCCCCGGGGGGCGGAAGATACGCAGTATTTT
D gene: NA; clone size: NA; J gene: TRBJ1-2; V gene: TRBV2; CDR3 protein: CASAIIRGSYYTF; CDR3 DNA: TGTGCCAGCGCCATTATCAGGGGATCCTACTACACCTTC
D gene: TRBD1; clone size: NA; J gene: TRBJ1-4; V gene: TRBV27; CDR3 protein: CASSPPGDREANEKLFF; CDR3 DNA: TGTGCCAGCAGTCCTCCTGGGGACAGGGAGGCTAATGAAAAACTGTTTTTT
D gene: NA; clone size: NA; J gene: TRBJ2-7; V gene: TRBV7-9; CDR3 protein: CASSRRGGPQEYEQYF; CDR3 DNA: TGTGCCAGCAGCCGGAGGGGGGGGCCCCAGGAATACGAGCAGTACTTC
D gene: NA; clone size: NA; J gene: TRBJ1-4; V gene: TRBV5-6; CDR3 protein: CASSFGGINEKLFF; CDR3 DNA: TGTGCCAGCAGCTTTGGCGGAATAAATGAAAAACTGTTTTTT
D gene: NA; clone size: NA; J gene: TRBJ2-3; V gene: TRBV15; CDR3 protein: CATSRAGGRGRTDTQYF; CDR3 DNA: TGTGCCACCAGCAGAGCGGGGGGGAGGGGGCGGACAGATACGCAGTATTTT
D gene: TRBD1; clone size: NA; J gene: TRBJ1-1; V gene: TRBV4-3; CDR3 protein: CASSGGQGGTEAFF; CDR3 DNA: TGCGCCAGCAGCGGGGGACAGGGGGGCACTGAAGCTTTCTTT
D gene: NA; clone size: NA; J gene: TRBJ2-1; V gene: TRBV19; CDR3 protein: CASSVDRVSYNEQFF; CDR3 DNA: TGTGCCAGTAGTGTTGACAGAGTCTCCTACAATGAGCAGTTCTTC
D gene: NA; clone size: NA; J gene: TRBJ2-2; V gene: TRBV11-3; CDR3 protein: CASSSNTSPNTGELFF; CDR3 DNA: TGTGCCAGCAGCTCCAATACTAGCCCAAACACCGGGGAGCTGTTTTTT
D gene: NA; clone size: once; J gene: TRBJ1-1; V gene: TRBV6-6; CDR3 protein: CAGGEHLNTEAFF; CDR3 DNA: TGTGCCGGCGGGGAACACTTGAACACTGAAGCTTTCTTT
D gene: NA; clone size: NA; J gene: TRBJ1-4; V gene: TRBV4-1; CDR3 protein: CASSQGGFEKLFF; CDR3 DNA: TGCGCCAGCAGCCAAGGAGGGTTTGAGAAACTGTTTTTT
D gene: NA; clone size: once; J gene: TRBJ2-5; V gene: TRBV27; CDR3 protein: CASSFRAGATQYF; CDR3 DNA: TGTGCCAGCAGTTTTAGGGCAGGGGCTACCCAGTACTTC
D gene: NA; clone size: NA; J gene: TRBJ2-1; V gene: TRBV4-1; CDR3 protein: CASSPYPPAGTSYNEQFF; CDR3 DNA: TGCGCCAGCAGCCCTTACCCCCCCGCCGGGACTTCCTACAATGAGCAGTTCTTC